This paragraph reports one TCR beta chain. What it binds is unknown. Repertoires were generated with immunoSEQ multiplex PCR, while TCRdb's copy carries only in-frame clones and drops some. The table lists 100,000 or so clones, approximately 90% of them singletons. V lost 3 bases and J 4 bases, leaving 14 bases between the germline ends. This CDR3 is 15 amino acids long. CDR1 and CDR2 (germline): SGHDT, YYEEEE. This specimen comes from a study of OX40 agonist ivuxolimab in advanced cancers. About the research overall: Patients receiving dose escalation had hepatocellular carcinoma, melanoma, renal cell or head and neck cancer. Participants, 82.7% male, averaged approximately 65 years of age, ranging from roughly 23 to 80.

Study-level points and caveats: It was not determined which antigens were specifically recognized by the peripheral T cells that had undergone clonal expansion.

The investigators sampled blood at baseline, at cycle 4 day 1, and at cycle 7 day 1. The source is an adult with an advanced solid tumor such as melanoma, head and neck, liver or kidney cancer. Specimen: CD4+ or CD8+ T cells sorted from blood, collected in a trial of the OX40 agonist ivuxolimab. The chain has TRBV5-6 and TRBJ2-1; D possibly corresponds to TRBD1 (6 bases). CDR3: CASSSRTVAYNEQFF. CDR3 coding DNA: TGTGCCAGCAGCTCAAGGACAGTCGCTTACAATGAGCAGTTCTTC.